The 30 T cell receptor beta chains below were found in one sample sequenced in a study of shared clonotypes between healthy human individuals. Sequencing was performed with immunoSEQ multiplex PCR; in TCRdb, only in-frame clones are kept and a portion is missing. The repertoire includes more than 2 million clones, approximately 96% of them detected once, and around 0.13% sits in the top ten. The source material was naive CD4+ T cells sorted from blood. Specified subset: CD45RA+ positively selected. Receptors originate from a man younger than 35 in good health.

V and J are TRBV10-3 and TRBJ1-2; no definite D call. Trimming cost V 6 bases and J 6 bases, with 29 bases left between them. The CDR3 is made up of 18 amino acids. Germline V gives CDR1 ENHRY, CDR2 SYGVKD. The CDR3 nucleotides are TGTGCCATCAGCGAAAACAGAGCCAGCTCTCCCGGTCCCAATGGCTACACCTTC. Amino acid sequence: CAISENRASSPGPNGYTF.

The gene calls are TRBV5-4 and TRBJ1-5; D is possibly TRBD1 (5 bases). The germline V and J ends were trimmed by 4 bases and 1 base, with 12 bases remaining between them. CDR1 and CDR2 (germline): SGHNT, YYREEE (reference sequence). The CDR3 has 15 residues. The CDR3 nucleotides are TGTGCCAGCAGCCCAGGGACGGGGAGCAATCAGCCCCAGCATTTT. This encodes CASSPGTGSNQPQHF.

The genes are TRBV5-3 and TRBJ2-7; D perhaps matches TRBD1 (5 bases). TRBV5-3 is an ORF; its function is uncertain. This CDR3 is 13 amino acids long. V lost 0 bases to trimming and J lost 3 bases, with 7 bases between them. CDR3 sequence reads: CARSLVRGYEQYF. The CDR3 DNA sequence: TGTGCCAGAAGCTTGGTAAGGGGCTACGAGCAGTACTTC.

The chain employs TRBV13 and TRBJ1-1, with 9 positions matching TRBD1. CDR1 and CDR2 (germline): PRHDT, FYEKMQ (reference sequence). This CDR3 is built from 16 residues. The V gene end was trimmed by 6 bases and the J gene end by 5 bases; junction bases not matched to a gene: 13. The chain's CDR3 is CASRSLDRGVGTEAFF. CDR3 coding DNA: TGTGCCAGCAGGAGCTTGGACAGGGGTGTGGGGACTGAAGCTTTCTTT. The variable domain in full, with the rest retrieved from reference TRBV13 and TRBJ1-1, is AAGVIQSPRHLIKEKRETATLKCYPIPRHDTVYWYQQGPGQDPQFLISFYEKMQSDKGSIPDRFSAQQFSDYHSELNMSSLELGDSALYFCASRSLDRGVGTEAFFGQGTRLTVV.

CDR3 nucleotide sequence: TGTGCAAGTCACCCTTGCCGCTGTGTAGCGGGATGCAGTGATGAGCAGTTCTTC. Protein product: CASHPCRCVAGCSDEQFF. The V and J genes are TRBV12-2 and TRBJ2-1; TRBD2, the table's D call, lacks a check against the DNA. TRBV12-2 is recorded as a pseudogene. The CDR3 totals 18 residues.

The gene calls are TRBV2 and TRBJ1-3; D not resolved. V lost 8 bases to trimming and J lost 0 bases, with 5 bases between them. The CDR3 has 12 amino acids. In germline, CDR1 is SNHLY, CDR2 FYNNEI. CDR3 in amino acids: CASASSGNTIYF. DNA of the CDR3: TGTGCCAGCGCGTCCTCTGGAAACACCATATATTTT. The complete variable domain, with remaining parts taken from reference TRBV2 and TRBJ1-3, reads EPEVTQTPSHQVTQMGQEVILRCVPISNHLYFYWYRQILGQKVEFLVSFYNNEISEKSEIFDDQFSVERPDGSNFTLKIRSTKLEDSAMYFCASASSGNTIYFGEGSWLTVV.

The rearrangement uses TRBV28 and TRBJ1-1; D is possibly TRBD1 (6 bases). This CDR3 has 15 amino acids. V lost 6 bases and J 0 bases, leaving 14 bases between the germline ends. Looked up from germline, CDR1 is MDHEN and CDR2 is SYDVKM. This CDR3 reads CASSGGQVMNTEAFF. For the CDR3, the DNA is TGTGCCAGCAGCGGGGGACAAGTCATGAACACTGAAGCTTTCTTT.

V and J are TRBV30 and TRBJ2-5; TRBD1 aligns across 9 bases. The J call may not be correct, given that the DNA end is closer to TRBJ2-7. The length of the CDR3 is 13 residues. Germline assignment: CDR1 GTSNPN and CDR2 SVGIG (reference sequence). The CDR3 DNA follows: TGTGCCTGGAGTGTGGGACAGGGCTACGAGCAGTACTTC. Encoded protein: CAWSVGQGYEQYF.

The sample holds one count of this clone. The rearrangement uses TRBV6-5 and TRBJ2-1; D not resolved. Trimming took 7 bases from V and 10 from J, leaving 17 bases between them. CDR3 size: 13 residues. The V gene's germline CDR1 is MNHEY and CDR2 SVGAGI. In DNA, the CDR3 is TGTGCCAGCATCAGAACGGGTGGGATGGAGCAGTTCTTC. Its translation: CASIRTGGMEQFF.

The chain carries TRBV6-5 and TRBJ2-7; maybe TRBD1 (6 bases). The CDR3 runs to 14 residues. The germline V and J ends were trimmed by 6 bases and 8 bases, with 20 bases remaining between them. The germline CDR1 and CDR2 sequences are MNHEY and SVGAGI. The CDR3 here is CASSPQGTPLKQYF. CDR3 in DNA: TGTGCCAGCAGCCCTCAGGGGACCCCCCTAAAGCAGTACTTC.

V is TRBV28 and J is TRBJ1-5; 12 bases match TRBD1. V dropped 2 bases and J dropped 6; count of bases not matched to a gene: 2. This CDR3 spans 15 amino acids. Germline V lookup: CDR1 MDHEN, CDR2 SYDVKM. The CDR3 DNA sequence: TGTGCCAGCAGTTTAGGGACAGGGGGCGGTCAGCCCCAGCATTTT. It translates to CASSLGTGGGQPQHF. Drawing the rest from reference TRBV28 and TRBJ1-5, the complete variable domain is DVKVTQSSRYLVKRTGEKVFLECVQDMDHENMFWYRQDPGLGLRLIYFSYDVKMKEKGDIPEGYSVSREKKERFSLILESASTNQTSMYLCASSLGTGGGQPQHFGDGTRLSIL.

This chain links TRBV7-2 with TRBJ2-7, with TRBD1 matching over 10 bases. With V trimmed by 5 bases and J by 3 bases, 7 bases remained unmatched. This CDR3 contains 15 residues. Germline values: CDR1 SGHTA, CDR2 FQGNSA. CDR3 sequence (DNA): TGTGCCAGCAGCAAGGACAGGGGGAGCCTCTACGAGCAGTACTTC. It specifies CASSKDRGSLYEQYF.

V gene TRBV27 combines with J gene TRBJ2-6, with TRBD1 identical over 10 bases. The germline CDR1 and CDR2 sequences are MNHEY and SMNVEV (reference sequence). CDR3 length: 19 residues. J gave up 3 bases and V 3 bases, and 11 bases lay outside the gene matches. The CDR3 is CASSLIQGQGGFGANVLTF. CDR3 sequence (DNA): TGTGCCAGCAGTTTGATCCAAGGACAGGGGGGTTTTGGGGCCAACGTCCTGACTTTC.

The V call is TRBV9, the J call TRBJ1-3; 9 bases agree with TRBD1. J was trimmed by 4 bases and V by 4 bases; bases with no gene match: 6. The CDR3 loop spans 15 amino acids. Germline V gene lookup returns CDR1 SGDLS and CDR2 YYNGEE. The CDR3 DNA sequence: TGTGCCAGCAGCTTACAGGGGGCGTCGGGAAACACCATATATTTT. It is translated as CASSLQGASGNTIYF.

The CDR3 loop reads CASSYNPGPGTDTQYF. The CDR3 nucleotides read TGCGCCAGCAGCTACAACCCTGGGCCAGGCACAGATACGCAGTATTTT. The rearrangement uses TRBV5-1 and TRBJ2-3, with no clear D. CDR1 is SGHRS, CDR2 YFSETQ, per germline. The CDR3 consists of 16 residues. The germline V and J ends were trimmed by 3 bases and 1 base, with 15 bases remaining between them.

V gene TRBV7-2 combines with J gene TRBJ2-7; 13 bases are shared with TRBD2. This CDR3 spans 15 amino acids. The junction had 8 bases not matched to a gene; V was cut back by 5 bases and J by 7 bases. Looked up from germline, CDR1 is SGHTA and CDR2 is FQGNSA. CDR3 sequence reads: CASSRAGTSGAEQYF. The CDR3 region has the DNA TGTGCCAGCAGCCGGGCCGGGACTAGCGGGGCTGAGCAGTACTTC.

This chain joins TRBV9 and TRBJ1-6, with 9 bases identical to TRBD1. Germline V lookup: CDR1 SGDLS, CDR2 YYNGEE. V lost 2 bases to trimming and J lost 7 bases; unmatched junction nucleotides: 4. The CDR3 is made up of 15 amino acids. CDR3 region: CASSVGQGRNSPLHF. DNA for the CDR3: TGTGCCAGCAGCGTTGGACAGGGGAGGAATTCACCCCTCCACTTT. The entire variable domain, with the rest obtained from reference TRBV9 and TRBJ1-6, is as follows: DSGVTQTPKHLITATGQRVTLRCSPRSGDLSVYWYQQSLDQGLQFLIQYYNGEERAKGNILERFSAQQFPDLHSELNLSSLELGDSALYFCASSVGQGRNSPLHFGNGTRLTVT.

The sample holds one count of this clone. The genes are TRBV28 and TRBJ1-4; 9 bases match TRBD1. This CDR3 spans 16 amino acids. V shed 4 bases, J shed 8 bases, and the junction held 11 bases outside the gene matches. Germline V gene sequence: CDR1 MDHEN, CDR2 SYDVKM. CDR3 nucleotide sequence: TGTGCCAGCAGTTCACTAACAGGGGGCATGGGAGAAAAACTGTTTTTT. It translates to CASSSLTGGMGEKLFF.

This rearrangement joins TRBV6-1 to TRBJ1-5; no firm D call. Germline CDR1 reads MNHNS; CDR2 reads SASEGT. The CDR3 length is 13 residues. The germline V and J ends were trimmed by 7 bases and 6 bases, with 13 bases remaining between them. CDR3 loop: CASTRDGSQPQHF. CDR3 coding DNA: TGTGCCAGCACGAGGGATGGGAGTCAGCCCCAGCATTTT.

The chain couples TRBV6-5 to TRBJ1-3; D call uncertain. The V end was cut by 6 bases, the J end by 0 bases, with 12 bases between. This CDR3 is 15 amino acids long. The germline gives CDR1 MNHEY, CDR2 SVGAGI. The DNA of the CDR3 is TGTGCCAGCAGCCGGAGCTCGGTCTCTGGAAACACCATATATTTT. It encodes CASSRSSVSGNTIYF.

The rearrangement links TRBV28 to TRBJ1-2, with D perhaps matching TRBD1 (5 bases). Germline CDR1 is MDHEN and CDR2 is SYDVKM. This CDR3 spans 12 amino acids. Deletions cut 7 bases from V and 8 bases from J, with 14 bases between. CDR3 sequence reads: CASTTVYGGYTF. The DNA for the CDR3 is TGTGCCAGCACGACAGTTTATGGAGGCTACACCTTC.

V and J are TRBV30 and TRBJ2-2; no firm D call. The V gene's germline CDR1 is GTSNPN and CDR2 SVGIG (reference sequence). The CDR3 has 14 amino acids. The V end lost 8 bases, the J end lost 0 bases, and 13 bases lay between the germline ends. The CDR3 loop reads CAAEQDANTGELFF. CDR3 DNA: TGTGCCGCAGAGCAGGACGCGAACACCGGGGAGCTGTTTTTT. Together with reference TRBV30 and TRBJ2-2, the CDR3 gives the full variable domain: SQTIHQWPATLVQPVGSPLSLECTVEGTSNPNLYWYRQAAGRGLQLLFYSVGIGQISSEVPQNLSASRPQDRQFILSSKKLLLSDSGFYLCAAEQDANTGELFFGEGSRLTVL.

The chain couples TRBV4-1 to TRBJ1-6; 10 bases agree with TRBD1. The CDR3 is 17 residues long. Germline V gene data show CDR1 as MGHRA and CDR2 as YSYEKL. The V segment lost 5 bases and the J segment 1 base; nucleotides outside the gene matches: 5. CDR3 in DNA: TGCGCCAGCAGCTTAGGGACAGGGGCGTCCTATAATTCACCCCTCCACTTT. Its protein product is CASSLGTGASYNSPLHF.

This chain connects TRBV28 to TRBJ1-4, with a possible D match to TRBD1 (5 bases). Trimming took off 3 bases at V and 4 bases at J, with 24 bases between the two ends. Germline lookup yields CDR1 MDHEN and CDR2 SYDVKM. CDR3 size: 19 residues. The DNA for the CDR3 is TGTGCCAGCAGTTTTCCGCCGAACATCCGGGGGGGAAGTAATGAAAAACTGTTTTTT. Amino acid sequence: CASSFPPNIRGGSNEKLFF. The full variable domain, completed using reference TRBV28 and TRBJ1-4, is DVKVTQSSRYLVKRTGEKVFLECVQDMDHENMFWYRQDPGLGLRLIYFSYDVKMKEKGDIPEGYSVSREKKERFSLILESASTNQTSMYLCASSFPPNIRGGSNEKLFFGSGTQLSVL.

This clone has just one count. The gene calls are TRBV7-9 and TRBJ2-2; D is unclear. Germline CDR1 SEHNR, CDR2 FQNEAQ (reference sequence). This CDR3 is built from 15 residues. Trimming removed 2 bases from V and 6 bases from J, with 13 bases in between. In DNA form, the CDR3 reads TGTGCCAGCAGCTTATGGGTCCGGGTAGCCGGGGAGCTGTTTTTT. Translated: CASSLWVRVAGELFF.

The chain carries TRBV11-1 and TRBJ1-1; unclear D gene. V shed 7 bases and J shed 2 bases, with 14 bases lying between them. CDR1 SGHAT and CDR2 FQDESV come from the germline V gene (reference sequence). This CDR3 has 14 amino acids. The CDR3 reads CASTYSGVNTEAFF. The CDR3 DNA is TGTGCCAGCACCTATTCCGGGGTTAACACTGAAGCTTTCTTT.

CDR3 residues: CASGSGWNEKLFF. The CDR3 nucleotides read TGTGCTAGTGGCTCGGGGTGGAATGAAAAACTGTTTTTT. V is TRBV12-5 and J is TRBJ1-4, with D unclear. Germline CDR1 reads LGHNT; CDR2 reads FRNRAP. V shed 6 bases and J shed 5 bases, with 10 bases lying between them. The CDR3 is made up of 13 amino acids. Drawing the rest from reference TRBV12-5 and TRBJ1-4, the complete variable domain is DARVTQTPRHKVTEMGQEVTMRCQPILGHNTVFWYRQTMMQGLELLAYFRNRAPLDDSGMPKDRFSAEMPDATLATLKIQPSEPRDSAVYFCASGSGWNEKLFFGSGTQLSVL.

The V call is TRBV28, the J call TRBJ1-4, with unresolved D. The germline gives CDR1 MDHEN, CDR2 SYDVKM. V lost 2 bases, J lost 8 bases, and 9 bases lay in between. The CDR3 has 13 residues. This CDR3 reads CASSLIVEEKLFF. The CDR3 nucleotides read TGTGCCAGCAGTTTAATTGTCGAAGAAAAACTGTTTTTT.

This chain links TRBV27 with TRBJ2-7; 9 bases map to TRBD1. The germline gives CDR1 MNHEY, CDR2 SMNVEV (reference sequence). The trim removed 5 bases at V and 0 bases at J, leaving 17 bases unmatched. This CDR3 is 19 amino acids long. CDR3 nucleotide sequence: TGTGCCAGCAGTCCCCAGCCGGGACAGGGAGGGCCAAACTCCTACGAGCAGTACTTC. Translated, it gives CASSPQPGQGGPNSYEQYF.

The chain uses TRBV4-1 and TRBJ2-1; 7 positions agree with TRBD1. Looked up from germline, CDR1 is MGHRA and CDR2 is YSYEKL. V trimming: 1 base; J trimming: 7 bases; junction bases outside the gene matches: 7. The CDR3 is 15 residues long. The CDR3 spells CASSQALYRGNEQFF. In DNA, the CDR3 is TGCGCCAGCAGCCAAGCCTTATACAGGGGAAATGAGCAGTTCTTC.